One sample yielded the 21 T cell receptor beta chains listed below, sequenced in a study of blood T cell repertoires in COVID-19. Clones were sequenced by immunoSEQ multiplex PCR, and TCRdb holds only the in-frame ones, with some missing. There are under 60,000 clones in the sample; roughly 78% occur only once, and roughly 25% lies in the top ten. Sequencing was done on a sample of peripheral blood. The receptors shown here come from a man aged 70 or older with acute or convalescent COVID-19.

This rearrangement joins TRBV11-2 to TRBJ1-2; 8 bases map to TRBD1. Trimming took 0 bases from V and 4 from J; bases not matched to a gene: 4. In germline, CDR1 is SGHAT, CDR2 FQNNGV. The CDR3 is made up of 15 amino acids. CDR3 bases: TGTGCCAGCAGCTTAGATCAGGGGGCCGTCTATGGCTACACCTTC. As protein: CASSLDQGAVYGYTF.

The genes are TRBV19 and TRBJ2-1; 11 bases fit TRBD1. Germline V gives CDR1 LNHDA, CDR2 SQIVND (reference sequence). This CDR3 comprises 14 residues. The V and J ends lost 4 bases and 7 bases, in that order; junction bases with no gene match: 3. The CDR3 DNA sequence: TGTGCCAGTAGTAGGACAGGGGGCGAGAATGAGCAGTTCTTC. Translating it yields CASSRTGGENEQFF.

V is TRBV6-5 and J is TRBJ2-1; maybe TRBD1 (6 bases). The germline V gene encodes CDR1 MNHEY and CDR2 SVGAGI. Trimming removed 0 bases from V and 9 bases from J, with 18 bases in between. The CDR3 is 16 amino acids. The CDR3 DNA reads TGTGCCAGCAGTTACTCAAAATATTACAGGGACGGTGAGCAGTTCTTC. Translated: CASSYSKYYRDGEQFF.

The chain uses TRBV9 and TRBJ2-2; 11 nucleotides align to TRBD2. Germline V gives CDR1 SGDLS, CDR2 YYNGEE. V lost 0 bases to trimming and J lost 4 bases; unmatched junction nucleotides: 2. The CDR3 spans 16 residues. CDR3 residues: CASSVGLAGSTGELFF. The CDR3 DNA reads TGTGCCAGCAGCGTAGGACTAGCGGGGAGCACCGGGGAGCTGTTTTTT.

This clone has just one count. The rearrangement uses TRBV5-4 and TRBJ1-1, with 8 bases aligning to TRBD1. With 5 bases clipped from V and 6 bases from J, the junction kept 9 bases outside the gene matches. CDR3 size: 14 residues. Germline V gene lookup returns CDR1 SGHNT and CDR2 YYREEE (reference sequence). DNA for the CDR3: TGTGCCAGCAGTTTTGACAGGGGCGACTCTGAAGCTTTCTTT. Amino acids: CASSFDRGDSEAFF.

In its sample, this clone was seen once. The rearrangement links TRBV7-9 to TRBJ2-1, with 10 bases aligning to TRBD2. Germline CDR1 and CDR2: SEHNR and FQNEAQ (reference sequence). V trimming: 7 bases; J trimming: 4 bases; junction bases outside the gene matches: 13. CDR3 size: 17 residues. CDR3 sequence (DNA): TGTGCCAGCATAAAAAAGGTCTCTAGCGGGAGTTACAATGAGCAGTTCTTC. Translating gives CASIKKVSSGSYNEQFF. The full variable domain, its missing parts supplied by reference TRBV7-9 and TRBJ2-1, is DTGVSQNPRHKITKRGQNVTFRCDPISEHNRLYWYRQTLGQGPEFLTYFQNEAQLEKSRLLSDRFSAERPKGSFSTLEIQRTEQGDSAMYLCASIKKVSSGSYNEQFFGPGTRLTVL.

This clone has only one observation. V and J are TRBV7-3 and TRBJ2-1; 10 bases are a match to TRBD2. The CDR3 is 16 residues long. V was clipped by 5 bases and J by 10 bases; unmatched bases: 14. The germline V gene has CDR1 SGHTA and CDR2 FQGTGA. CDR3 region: CASSKSVAGGSGEQFF. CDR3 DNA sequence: TGTGCCAGCAGCAAGTCGGTAGCGGGGGGTTCAGGAGAGCAGTTCTTC.

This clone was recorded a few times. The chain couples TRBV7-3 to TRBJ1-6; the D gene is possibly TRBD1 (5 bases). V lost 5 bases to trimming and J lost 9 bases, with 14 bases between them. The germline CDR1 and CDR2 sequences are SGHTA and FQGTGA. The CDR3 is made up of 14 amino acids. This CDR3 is CASSQGARVSPLHF. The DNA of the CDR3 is TGTGCCAGCAGCCAAGGGGCCAGGGTTTCACCCCTCCACTTT.

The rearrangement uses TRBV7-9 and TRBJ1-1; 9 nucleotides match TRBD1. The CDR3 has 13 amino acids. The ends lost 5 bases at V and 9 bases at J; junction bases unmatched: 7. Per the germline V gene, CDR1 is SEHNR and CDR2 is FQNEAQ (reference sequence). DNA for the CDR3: TGTGCCAGCAGCCGCCCCGGGACAGGGAAAGCTTTCTTT. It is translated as CASSRPGTGKAFF.

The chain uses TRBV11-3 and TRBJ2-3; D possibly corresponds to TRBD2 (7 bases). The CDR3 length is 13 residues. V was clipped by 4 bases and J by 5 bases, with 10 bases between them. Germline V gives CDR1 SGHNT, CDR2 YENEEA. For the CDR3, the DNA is TGTGCCAGCAGCTCGGGGGGCGGAGATACGCAGTATTTT. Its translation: CASSSGGGDTQYF. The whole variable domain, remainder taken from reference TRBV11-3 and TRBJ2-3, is EAGVVQSPRYKIIEKKQPVAFWCNPISGHNTLYWYLQNLGQGPELLIRYENEEAVDDSQLPKDRFSAERLKGVDSTLKIQPAELGDSAVYLCASSSGGGDTQYFGPGTRLTVL.

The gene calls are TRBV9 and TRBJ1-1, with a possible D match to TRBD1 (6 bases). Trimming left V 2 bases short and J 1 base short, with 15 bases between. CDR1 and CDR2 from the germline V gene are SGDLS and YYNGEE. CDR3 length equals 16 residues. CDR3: CASSVGGGRENTEAFF. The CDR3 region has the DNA TGTGCCAGCAGCGTCGGCGGGGGGCGTGAGAACACTGAAGCTTTCTTT.

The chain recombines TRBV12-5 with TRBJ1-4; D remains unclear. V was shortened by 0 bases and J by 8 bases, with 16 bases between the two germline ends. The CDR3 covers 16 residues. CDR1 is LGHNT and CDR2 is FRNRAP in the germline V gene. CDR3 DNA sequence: TGTGCTAGTGGTTTGGTACTAGGGCCTCGAATGGAAAAACTGTTTTTT. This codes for CASGLVLGPRMEKLFF.

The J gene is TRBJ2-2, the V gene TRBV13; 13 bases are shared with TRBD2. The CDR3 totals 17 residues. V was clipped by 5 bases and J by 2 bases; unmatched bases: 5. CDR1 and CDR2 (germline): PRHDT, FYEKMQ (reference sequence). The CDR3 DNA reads TGTGCCAGCAGCACCCAGGGACTAGCGGGAAACACCGGGGAGCTGTTTTTT. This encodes CASSTQGLAGNTGELFF.

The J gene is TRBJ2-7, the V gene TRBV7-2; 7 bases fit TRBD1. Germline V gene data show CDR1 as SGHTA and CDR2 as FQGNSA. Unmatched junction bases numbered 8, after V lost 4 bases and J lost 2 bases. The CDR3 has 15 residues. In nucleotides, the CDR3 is TGTGCCAGCAGCTCCCCAGGACAGGTTGCCTACGAGCAGTACTTC. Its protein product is CASSSPGQVAYEQYF.

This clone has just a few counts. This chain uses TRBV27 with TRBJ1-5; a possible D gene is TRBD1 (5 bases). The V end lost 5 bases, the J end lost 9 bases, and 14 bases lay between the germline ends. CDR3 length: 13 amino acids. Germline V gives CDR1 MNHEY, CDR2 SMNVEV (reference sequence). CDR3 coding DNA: TGTGCCAGCAGTGTCGGGGGAGGGCTGCCCCAGCATTTT. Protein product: CASSVGGGLPQHF.

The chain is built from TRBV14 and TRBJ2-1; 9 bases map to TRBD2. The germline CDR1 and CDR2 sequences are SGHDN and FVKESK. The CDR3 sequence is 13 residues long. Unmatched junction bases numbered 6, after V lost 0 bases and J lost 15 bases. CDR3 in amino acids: CASSQDRREGLFF. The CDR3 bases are TGTGCCAGCAGCCAAGATAGGCGGGAGGGTTTGTTCTTC.

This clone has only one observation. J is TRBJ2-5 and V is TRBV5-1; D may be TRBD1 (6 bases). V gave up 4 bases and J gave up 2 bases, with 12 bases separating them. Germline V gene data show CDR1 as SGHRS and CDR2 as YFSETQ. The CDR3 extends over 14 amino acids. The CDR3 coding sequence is TGCGCCAGCAGCCCTACGGGACAACAAGAGACCCAGTACTTC. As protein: CASSPTGQQETQYF.

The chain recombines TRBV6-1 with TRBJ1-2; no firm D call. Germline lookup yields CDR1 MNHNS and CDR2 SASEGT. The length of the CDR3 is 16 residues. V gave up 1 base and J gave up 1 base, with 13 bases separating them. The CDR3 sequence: CASSEGPGTFNYGYTF. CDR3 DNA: TGTGCCAGCAGTGAAGGGCCAGGAACTTTTAACTATGGCTACACCTTC.

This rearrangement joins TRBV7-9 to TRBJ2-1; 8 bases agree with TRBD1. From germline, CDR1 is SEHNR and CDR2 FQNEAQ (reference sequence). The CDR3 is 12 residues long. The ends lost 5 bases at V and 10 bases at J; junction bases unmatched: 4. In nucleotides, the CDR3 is TGTGCCAGCAGCGTAAGGACAGGGGAGCAGTTCTTC. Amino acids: CASSVRTGEQFF.

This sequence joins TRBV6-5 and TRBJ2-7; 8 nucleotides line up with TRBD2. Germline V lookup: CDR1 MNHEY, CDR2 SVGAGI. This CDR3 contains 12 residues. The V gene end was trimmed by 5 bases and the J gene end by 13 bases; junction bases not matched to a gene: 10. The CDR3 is CASSKLADHLYF. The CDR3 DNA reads TGTGCCAGCAGTAAACTAGCGGACCACCTTTACTTC.

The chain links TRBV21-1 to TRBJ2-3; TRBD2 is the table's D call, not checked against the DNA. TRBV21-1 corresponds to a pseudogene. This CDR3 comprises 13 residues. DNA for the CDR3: TGTGCCAGCAGCAAAGAGGTGATAGCGGGGCAGTATTTT. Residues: CASSKEVIAGQYF.